The source of this T cell receptor beta chain is a study of beta chain features in type 1 diabetes. Study findings and constraints: High TCR expression in some cells could lead to their over-representation in cDNA sequencing. Across patients, naive, central memory and Treg TCRB repertoires exhibited apparently greater similarity than was observed across healthy donors. In all four CD4+ subsets, TCRB CDR3 length was significantly, moderately reduced in type 1 diabetes.

Expressed TCRB transcripts got sequenced, as all isolated RNA was reverse transcribed. Produced via immunoSEQ multiplex PCR; TCRdb's table is partial and in-frame only. Here the sample spans 150,000 to 180,000 clones, over 8.5% being singletons. Note on this clone: Its antigen is unidentified.

V dropped 4 bases and J dropped 1 base, with 11 bases sitting between them. Per the germline V gene, CDR1 is SGHDN and CDR2 is FVKESK. The CDR3 contains 15 residues. V is TRBV14 and J is TRBJ2-1; no firm D call. Sequenced input: central memory CD4+ T cells from blood. The receptor's source is a man in his late teens or twenties in good health. In DNA, the CDR3 is TGTGCCAGCAGCCGACTGGAAACATCCTACAATGAGCAGTTCTTC. Translating it yields CASSRLETSYNEQFF.